This T cell receptor beta chain was captured in a study of T cell responses to AZD1222 COVID-19 vaccine. Overall study findings and caveats: Among AZD1222 vaccinees, only five or six were seropositive at baseline. Reportedly, nearly half the spike-specific TCRs target unmutated variant regions.

Produced via immunoSEQ multiplex PCR; TCRdb's table is partial and in-frame only. The table includes 100,000 or so clones, approximately 96% detected once. The CDR3 totals 16 residues. The ends lost 4 bases at V and 3 bases at J; junction bases unmatched: 9. CDR1 MNHEY and CDR2 SVGAGI come from the germline V gene. The sample holds a few counts of this clone. Its cognate antigen is unknown. The material was peripheral blood, obtained on day 0 of AZD1222 vaccination. This sequence was found in an adult in good health. The chain is built from TRBV6-5 and TRBJ1-5; the match to TRBD1 covers 7 bases. The CDR3 nucleotides are TGTGCCAGCAGTTCCGGACAGGTCGGGGTCAATCAGCCCCAGCATTTT. Translation gives CASSSGQVGVNQPQHF.